The sample holds many counts of the clone carrying this T cell receptor (beta chain). Its antigen is undetermined. TCR cDNA molecules each had a unique molecular identifier. Each CDR3 protein is one row after TCRdb ran MiXCR on the 5' RACE reads. The sample lists about 13,000 distinct CDR3 sequences, 5% to 6% occurring once. The data originate from a study of spatial heterogeneity in lung cancer. The CDR3 covers 14 residues. V was clipped by 6 bases and J by 4 bases, with 18 bases between them. Germline V gene lookup returns CDR1 DFQATT and CDR2 SNEGSKA (reference sequence). The study's findings and limits: Tumoral mutation counts were tracked by counts of expanded intratumoral alpha and beta TCRs.

The time point is: sample taken at primary tumor resection. The sequencing used lung tumor tissue, collected at surgery. The chain links TRBV20-1 to TRBJ1-2; D ambiguous. The TCR sequence derives from a female donor with early-stage non-small cell lung cancer. CDR3 DNA sequence: TGCAGTGCAGCCCAGCCGGCAGGCATCTATGGCTACACCTTC. Protein: CSAAQPAGIYGYTF.